The TCR beta chain under discussion was sequenced for a study of CXCR3-negative and CXCR3-positive naive CD8 T cells. Background on the study: Each library held about 1.5 +/- 0.3 million TRB reads, 130 million to 150 million in total.

General study results and limits: Partly lower CXCR3 expression followed cryopreservation, and most assays relied on fresh PBMCs. TRBV-TRBJ usage was similar across naive CXCR3 subsets but distinct in memory cells. The study found comparably high diversity in both naive subsets and much lower diversity in memory CD8+ cells.

Turning to this clonotype: Antigen: not known.

TRB cDNA libraries were made by UMI-labeled 5' RACE. For each CDR3 protein, TCRdb gives one entry from its re-call of the 5' RACE reads, without DNA. The sample features 40,000 to 45,000 distinct CDR3 sequences, with under 10% in its top ten. The germline gives CDR1 SGHTA, CDR2 FQGNSA. The CDR3 spans 14 residues. This chain joins TRBV7-2 and TRBJ2-7; TCRdb lists TRBD1, though no DNA is available to test this call. Input material: memory CD8+ T cells from blood. This clonotype was obtained from a human donor in good health. Some clones in this sample may be carry-over from other donors' samples. CDR3 region: CASSPGQGPYEQYF.